This TCR beta chain emerged from a study of T cells in Graves' hyperthyroidism and ophthalmopathy (dated by TCRdb to about 2019). About the full investigation: Peripheral blood samples were taken at initial diagnosis, before any treatment was given. A discovery cohort of approximately 97 patients, roughly 43 with Graves' ophthalmopathy and under 60 with stable Graves' hyperthyroidism, was used to find distinguishing TCR V-J signatures. An independent validation cohort of some 18 hyperthyroidism patients and 15 or so patients who later progressed to ophthalmopathy tested prospective prediction of ophthalmopathy. The 100 discovery patients were divided at random into training and test sets in a 7:3 ratio. In more than 5 Graves' hyperthyroidism patients, the study also compared T-cell repertoires from thyroid tissue with T-cell repertoires from blood. After blood sampling, hyperthyroidism patients were treated with methimazole at a starting dose of 30 mg daily, and ophthalmopathy patients were treated with high-dose intravenous methylprednisolone. The paper describes TCR Vbeta CDR3 sequencing of 120 to 150 peripheral blood samples, made up of some 40 ophthalmopathy patients, more than 70 hyperthyroidism patients and 17 progressor patients. The investigation overall reported the following: No statistical method was used to fix the sample size in advance, and group allocation was not hidden from the investigators. Most expanded thyroid clonotypes (frequency above 0.001) were also detected in blood, a finding suggesting that blood repertoires may reflect thyroid immune responses. A 13 V-J signature model separated ophthalmopathy from stable hyperthyroidism, with approximately 87% sensitivity and roughly 84% specificity in cross-validation and 80%/75% in testing. In validation, the model predicted progression to ophthalmopathy with 65% to 71% sensitivity and about 72% specificity, a median of around six months before onset.

The TCR beta CDR3 regions were amplified from the RNA transcripts. The TCR CDR3 was subjected to a first round of RT-PCR using the HTBI primer set and the Qiagen OneStep RT-PCR kit. Libraries were constructed in a second round of multiplex PCR, after which size selection and purification were carried out. Libraries were sequenced paired-end with 100 bp reads on an Illumina HiSeq2000. The original methods were these. SOAPnuke was used to process the raw data, with reads discarded if the reads contained adapters or uncalled bases, had a mean Phred below 15, or lacked an exact constant-primer or identifier match. COPE v1.2.5 was used to merge the high-quality paired reads, and each unique nucleotide sequence was defined as a clonotype. MiTCR v1.1 was used to align the clonotypes against IMGT TRBV, TRBD and TRBJ reference segments. Analysis was restricted to V-J combinations with a frequency above 0.0001, which covered roughly 99% of repertoires. A TCS score was defined as the ratio of F50 (clonal expansion) to E x V (chaos), with BLOSUM62-based TCRdist applied between CDR3 peptides within each V-J. Welch's t-statistics and random forest reduced 514 V-J features to under 15, which were used in a naive Bayes classifier (R e1071). TCRdb itself trimmed the public reads at Q25 with fastp, ran MiXCR and retained productive beta chains. Rows are combined by CDR3 protein, so each entry shows the most common genes and DNA. These V and J calls originate from TCRdb's pipeline instead of the authors' own analysis. The sample table shows approximately 640,000 distinct CDR3 sequences, and roughly 17% are seen once. The ten largest account for about 14% of the sample.

A patient counted as having stable Graves' hyperthyroidism if no progression to ophthalmopathy occurred over 18 months of follow-up. Hyperthyroidism patients were newly diagnosed, had a disease duration of under 2 months, and were aged 18 to 65 years. Exclusion was applied to patients with uncontrolled infections, other autoimmune diseases, pregnancy or lactation. Clinical symptoms, serum thyroxine and TRAb, thyroid ultrasound, and orbital computed tomography formed the basis for the diagnoses. Ficoll-Paque density gradient centrifugation was used to isolate PBMCs from 8.5 to 10 ml of fresh peripheral blood. Total RNA was extracted with Trizol reagent, and quality was checked on an Agilent 2100 Bioanalyzer. Comment on this clonotype: No cognate antigen has been identified for it. The input lacks base qualities; no much larger clone sits a single base away.

Sequencing used blood. This receptor was obtained from a man aged 50-59 years with Graves' hyperthyroidism.

The CDR3 is CSALPNHAGYGYTF. The DNA reads TGCAGTGCCCTCCCCAACCACGCAGGCTATGGCTACACCTTC. This receptor chain uses TRBV20-1 and TRBJ1-2, with no confidently assigned D gene. The junction carries 18 bases between V and J, which are trimmed by 6 bases and 4 bases respectively. There are 14 amino acids in the CDR3, from cysteine to phenylalanine inclusive. This entry keeps only the CDR3 DNA: 42 bases, framed from base 1. CDR1 and CDR2, per the germline V gene (reference sequence), are DFQATT and SNEGSKA.